This T cell receptor (beta chain) was identified during a study of blood T cell repertoires in COVID-19. The repertoire was sequenced with immunoSEQ multiplex PCR; TCRdb's copy has only in-frame clones and lacks some. The data hold about 160,000 clones, with about four fifths observed a single time. The sample comprised PBMCs or T cells enriched from blood (not recorded which). The source is a woman aged 60 to 75 who had recovered from COVID-19.

The CDR3 region is CASSLDGGGRTEAFF. The CDR3 DNA reads TGTGCCAGCAGCTTAGATGGGGGGGGAAGGACTGAAGCTTTCTTT. The gene calls are TRBV7-2 and TRBJ1-1, with a possible D match to TRBD1 (5 bases). The CDR3 extends over 15 amino acids. V gave up 1 base and J gave up 5 bases, with 14 bases separating them. Germline V lookup: CDR1 SGHTA, CDR2 FQGNSA.